A selection of T cell receptor beta chains follows, all from one sample in a study of blood T cell repertoires in COVID-19. The protocol was immunoSEQ multiplex PCR, while the TCRdb copy is restricted to in-frame clones and leaves out a portion. This table holds some 30,000 clones, roughly 90% found once. Material: peripheral blood. Receptor source: a man in his 60s with active COVID-19. Each CDR3 is given with its conserved first and last residue. D genes are given only for firm matches. Where a row states a size, it is once, few, many or the class of an expanded clone; other rows omit it.

d_call	clone_size	j_call	v_call	cdr3_nt	cdr3_aa
TRBD1	.	TRBJ1-2	TRBV7-8	TGTGCCAGCAGCTCCCACAGGGGGCAGAGTAACTATGGCTACACCTTC	CASSSHRGQSNYGYTF
.	few	TRBJ1-1	TRBV7-9	TGTGCCAGCAGCTTAGCGGCGAACACTGAAGCTTTCTTT	CASSLAANTEAFF
.	.	TRBJ1-2	TRBV12-3/TRBV12-4	TGTGCCAGCAGTTTAGCGCTACAGGGCTACACCTTC	CASSLALQGYTF
.	.	TRBJ1-2	TRBV6-5	TGTGCCAGCACCGACCAGGGGCTAGCTAACTATGGCTACACCTTC	CASTDQGLANYGYTF
TRBD1	.	TRBJ1-1	TRBV5-1	TGCGCCAGCCAGGGACAGGAGGTCACTGAAGCTTTCTTT	CASQGQEVTEAFF
.	.	TRBJ1-1	TRBV2	TGTGCCAGCAGTGGAGCACTCTCGGGACAAGCGAACACTGAAGCTTTCTTT	CASSGALSGQANTEAFF
.	once	TRBJ2-2	TRBV6-2/TRBV6-3	TGTGCCAGCAGTTACCGACAGACCCGGGCGAACACCGGGGAGCTGTTTTTT	CASSYRQTRANTGELFF
.	.	TRBJ1-4	TRBV4-1	TGCGCCAGCAGTCGGACAGCGAATGAAAAACTGTTTTTT	CASSRTANEKLFF
.	.	TRBJ2-3	TRBV11-3	TGTGCCAGCAGCCCTTTAGTGGGCAGCACAGATACGCAGTATTTT	CASSPLVGSTDTQYF
.	.	TRBJ1-2	TRBV5-6	TGTGCCAGCAGCTTGGGAGACTTTGTTTCCTATGGCTACACCTTC	CASSLGDFVSYGYTF